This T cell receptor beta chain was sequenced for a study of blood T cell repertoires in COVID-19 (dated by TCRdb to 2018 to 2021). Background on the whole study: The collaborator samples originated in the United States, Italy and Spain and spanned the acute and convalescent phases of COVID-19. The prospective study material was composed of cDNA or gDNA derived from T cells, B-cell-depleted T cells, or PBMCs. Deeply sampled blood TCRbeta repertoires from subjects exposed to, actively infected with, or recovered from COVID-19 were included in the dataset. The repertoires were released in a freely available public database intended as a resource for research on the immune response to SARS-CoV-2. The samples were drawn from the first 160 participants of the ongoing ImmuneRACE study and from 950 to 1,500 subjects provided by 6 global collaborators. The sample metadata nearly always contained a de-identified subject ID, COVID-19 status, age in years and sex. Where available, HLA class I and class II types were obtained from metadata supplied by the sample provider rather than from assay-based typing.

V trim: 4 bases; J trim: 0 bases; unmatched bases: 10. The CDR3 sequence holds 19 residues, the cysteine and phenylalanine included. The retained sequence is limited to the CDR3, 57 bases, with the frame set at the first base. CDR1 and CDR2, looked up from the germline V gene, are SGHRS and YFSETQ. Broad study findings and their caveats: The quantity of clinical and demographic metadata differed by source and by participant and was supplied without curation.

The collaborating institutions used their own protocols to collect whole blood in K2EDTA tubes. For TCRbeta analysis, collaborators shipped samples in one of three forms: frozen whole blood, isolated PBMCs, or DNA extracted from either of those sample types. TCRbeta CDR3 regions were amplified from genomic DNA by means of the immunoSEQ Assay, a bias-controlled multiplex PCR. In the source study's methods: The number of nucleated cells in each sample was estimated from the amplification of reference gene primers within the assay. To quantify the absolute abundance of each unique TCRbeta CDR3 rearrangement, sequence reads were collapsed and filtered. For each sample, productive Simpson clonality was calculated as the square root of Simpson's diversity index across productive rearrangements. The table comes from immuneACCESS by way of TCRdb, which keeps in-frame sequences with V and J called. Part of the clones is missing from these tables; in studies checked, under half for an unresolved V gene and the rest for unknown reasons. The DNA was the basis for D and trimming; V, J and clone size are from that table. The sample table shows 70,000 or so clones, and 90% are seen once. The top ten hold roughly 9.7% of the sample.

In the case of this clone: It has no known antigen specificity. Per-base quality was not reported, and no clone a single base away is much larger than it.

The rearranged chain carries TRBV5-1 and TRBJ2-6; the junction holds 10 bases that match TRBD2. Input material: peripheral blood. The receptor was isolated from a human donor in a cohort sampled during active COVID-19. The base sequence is TGCGCCAGCAGCCCCCGCGGACTAGCGGAGAGCTCTGGGGCCAACGTCCTGACTTTC. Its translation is CASSPRGLAESSGANVLTF.